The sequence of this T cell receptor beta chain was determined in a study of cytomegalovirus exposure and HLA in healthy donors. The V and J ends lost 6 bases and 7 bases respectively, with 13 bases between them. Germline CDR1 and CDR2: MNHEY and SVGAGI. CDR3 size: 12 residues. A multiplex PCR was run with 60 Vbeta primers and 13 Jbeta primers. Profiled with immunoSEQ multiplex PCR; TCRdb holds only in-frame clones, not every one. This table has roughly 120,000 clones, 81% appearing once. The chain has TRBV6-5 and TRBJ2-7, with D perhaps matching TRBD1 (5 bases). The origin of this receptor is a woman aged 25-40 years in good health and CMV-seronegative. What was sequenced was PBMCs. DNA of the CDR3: TGTGCCAGCAGATCAGGGTTTTGGGAGCAGTACTTC. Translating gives CASRSGFWEQYF.